The 28 T cell receptor beta chains given below trace back to one sample, sequenced in a study of cytomegalovirus exposure and HLA in healthy donors. The PCR used 60 Vbeta and 13 Jbeta primers. Sequenced by immunoSEQ multiplex PCR; TCRdb stores in-frame clones only, minus some. In the table there are around 63,000 clones, about 77% of which are singletons. The specimen sequenced was PBMCs. These receptor sequences come from a man aged 35 to 55 in good health and CMV-seronegative.

The chain couples TRBV19 to TRBJ1-5, with D maybe TRBD1 (5 bases). The CDR3 covers 14 residues. V was trimmed by 5 bases and J by 1 base, leaving 9 bases between them. Germline CDR1 LNHDA, CDR2 SQIVND (reference sequence). The CDR3 DNA reads TGTGCCAGTAGTTTTGGGGGGAGCAATCAGCCCCAGCATTTT. This gives the protein CASSFGGSNQPQHF. The whole variable domain, filled in from reference TRBV19 and TRBJ1-5, reads DGGITQSPKYLFRKEGQNVTLSCEQNLNHDAMYWYRQDPGQGLRLIYYSQIVNDFQKGDIAEGYSVSREKKESFPLTVTSAQKNPTAFYLCASSFGGSNQPQHFGDGTRLSIL.

The chain combines TRBV11-2 with TRBJ2-1; the match to TRBD2 covers 9 bases. Germline CDR1 and CDR2: SGHAT and FQNNGV. This CDR3 comprises 18 residues. J was trimmed by 6 bases and V by 4 bases; bases with no gene match: 16. CDR3 in DNA: TGTGCCAGCAGCTCAGCATTCCGTCTAGCGGGACTTAGCAATGAGCAGTTCTTC. Its protein is CASSSAFRLAGLSNEQFF.

This clone appeared once. The J gene is TRBJ2-1, the V gene TRBV27; 11 bases match TRBD2. The CDR3 sequence is 16 residues long. The trim removed 4 bases at V and 6 bases at J, leaving 8 bases unmatched. CDR1 MNHEY and CDR2 SMNVEV come from the germline V gene (reference sequence). CDR3 DNA: TGTGCCAGCAGTTCCCGACTAGCGGGACATCCCAATGAGCAGTTCTTC. Residues: CASSSRLAGHPNEQFF.

The chain combines TRBV5-1 with TRBJ1-2; a weak D match, TRBD1 (5 bases). Per the germline V gene, CDR1 is SGHRS and CDR2 is YFSETQ. The CDR3 consists of 12 residues. Trimming left V 5 bases short and J 8 bases short, with 13 bases between. CDR3 residues: CASRTYQGGYTF. CDR3 coding DNA: TGCGCCAGCAGAACTTACCAGGGCGGCTACACCTTC.

The chain carries TRBV5-8 and TRBJ2-2, with D tentatively TRBD1 (6 bases). This CDR3 region has 16 residues. Germline CDR1 and CDR2: SGHTS and YDEGEE. The V and J ends lost 5 bases and 7 bases respectively, with 21 bases between them. CDR3 nucleotides: TGTGCCAGCAGTTGGCCTTACAGGGACGGAGACGGGGAGCTGTTTTTT. Protein product: CASSWPYRDGDGELFF.

This chain joins TRBV6-5 and TRBJ1-5, with D perhaps matching TRBD1 (6 bases). CDR3 length equals 14 residues. Germline CDR1 and CDR2: MNHEY and SVGAGI. V dropped 5 bases and J dropped 6 bases, with 14 bases sitting between them. Here the CDR3 reads CASSGDRRGQPQHF. CDR3 DNA sequence: TGTGCCAGCAGTGGCGACAGGCGTGGTCAGCCCCAGCATTTT.

This clone was seen a few times. J is TRBJ1-1 and V is TRBV10-3; 12 bases fit TRBD1. CDR3 size: 15 residues. Germline V gives CDR1 ENHRY, CDR2 SYGVKD. J lost 8 bases, V lost 3 bases, and 7 bases had no gene match. The CDR3 loop reads CAISDPGQGAREAFF. CDR3 bases: TGTGCCATCAGTGACCCGGGACAGGGGGCGAGGGAAGCTTTCTTT.

The chain uses TRBV28 and TRBJ2-5, with 8 bases matching TRBD1. V trimming: 3 bases; J trimming: 5 bases; junction bases outside the gene matches: 20. There are 19 residues in the CDR3. CDR1 MDHEN and CDR2 SYDVKM come from the germline V gene. CDR3 coding DNA: TGTGCCAGCAGTTTTCTTCGGCCCCTTGTGACAGGGGCGGGGGAGACCCAGTACTTC. Residues: CASSFLRPLVTGAGETQYF. Together with reference TRBV28 and TRBJ2-5, the CDR3 gives the full variable domain: DVKVTQSSRYLVKRTGEKVFLECVQDMDHENMFWYRQDPGLGLRLIYFSYDVKMKEKGDIPEGYSVSREKKERFSLILESASTNQTSMYLCASSFLRPLVTGAGETQYFGPGTRLLVL.

This rearrangement joins TRBV5-1 to TRBJ2-1; a possible D gene is TRBD1 (6 bases). The CDR3 loop spans 17 amino acids. Germline CDR1 SGHRS, CDR2 YFSETQ. Between the trimmed V and J ends, which lost 6 bases and 0 bases, there was a span of 19 bases. DNA for the CDR3: TGCGCCAGCACAATAGCCATACAGGGATTCTCCTACAATGAGCAGTTCTTC. Translated: CASTIAIQGFSYNEQFF.

This rearrangement joins TRBV7-3 to TRBJ2-5; D call uncertain. Trimming pared 2 bases from V and 1 base from J, leaving 8 bases between. CDR3 length: 14 residues. Germline values: CDR1 SGHTA, CDR2 FQGTGA. The CDR3 DNA reads as TGTGCCAGCAGCTTAGGAACGGGCCAAGAGACCCAGTACTTC. Translating it yields CASSLGTGQETQYF. Drawing the rest from reference TRBV7-3 and TRBJ2-5, the complete variable domain is GAGVSQTPSNKVTEKGKYVELRCDPISGHTALYWYRQSLGQGPEFLIYFQGTGAADDSGLPNDRFFAVRPEGSVSTLKIQRTERGDSAVYLCASSLGTGQETQYFGPGTRLLVL.

The chain has TRBV4-1 and TRBJ2-7; D is perhaps TRBD2 (6 bases). The CDR3 has 14 residues. CDR1 is MGHRA, CDR2 YSYEKL, per germline. V was pared by 2 bases and J by 1 base, with 9 bases between. This CDR3 is CASSQRDLSYEQYF. The DNA for the CDR3 is TGCGCCAGCAGCCAACGGGACTTATCCTACGAGCAGTACTTC.

The chain employs TRBV6-1 and TRBJ1-3; D unclear. The CDR3 is made up of 15 amino acids. The germline V gene has CDR1 MNHNS and CDR2 SASEGT. The germline V and J ends were trimmed by 8 bases and 0 bases, with 14 bases remaining between them. The CDR3 DNA reads TGTGCCAGCCTAGACCGTAGGCCCTCTGGAAACACCATATATTTT. Translated, it gives CASLDRRPSGNTIYF.

V usage is TRBV4-1 and J usage is TRBJ1-5; 7 positions match TRBD1. The CDR3 runs to 12 residues. Germline loops: CDR1 MGHRA, CDR2 YSYEKL. J gave up 9 bases and V 1 base, and 0 bases lay outside the gene matches. For the CDR3, the DNA is TGCGCCAGCAGCCAAGGGACAGGGCCCCAGCATTTT. It specifies CASSQGTGPQHF.

The chain combines TRBV6-6 with TRBJ2-1; TRBD1 is a possible D gene (5 bases). In germline, CDR1 is MNHNY, CDR2 SVGAGI (reference sequence). Trimming pared 6 bases from V and 3 bases from J, leaving 6 bases between. The CDR3 runs 12 residues. Here the CDR3 reads CASSRDYNEQFF. Here the CDR3 DNA reads TGTGCCAGCAGCAGGGACTACAATGAGCAGTTCTTC.

This clone appeared once. The rearrangement uses TRBV5-4 and TRBJ1-2; TRBD1 matches at 9 bases. Germline lookup yields CDR1 SGHNT and CDR2 YYREEE (reference sequence). The V gene end was trimmed by 6 bases and the J gene end by 4 bases; junction bases not matched to a gene: 10. The CDR3 totals 15 residues. CDR3 bases: TGTGCCAGCAACCACCGGGACAGGGCCCCCTATGGCTACACCTTC. Translating it yields CASNHRDRAPYGYTF.

In its sample, this clone was seen a few times. This sequence joins TRBV6-1 and TRBJ1-1; TRBD1 aligns across 8 bases. The CDR3 runs to 15 residues. Germline loops: CDR1 MNHNS, CDR2 SASEGT. Losses at the gene ends were 6 bases for V and 4 bases for J; bases not matched to a gene: 10. Here the CDR3 reads CASSPSQGASTEAFF. CDR3 bases: TGTGCCAGCAGCCCCTCCCAGGGGGCAAGCACTGAAGCTTTCTTT.

The rearrangement uses TRBV6-6 and TRBJ2-2; TRBD1 agrees at 8 bases. There are 14 residues in the CDR3. Per germline, CDR1 MNHNY and CDR2 SVGAGI (reference sequence). J was trimmed by 4 bases and V by 6 bases; bases with no gene match: 4. CDR3 sequence: CASSVRGPTGELFF. CDR3 nucleotide sequence: TGTGCCAGCAGCGTCAGGGGGCCCACCGGGGAGCTGTTTTTT.

The chain uses TRBV18 and TRBJ1-1; D possibly corresponds to TRBD1 (6 bases). This CDR3 spans 14 amino acids. CDR1 is KGHSH and CDR2 is LQKENI in the germline V gene. V lost 6 bases and J 5 bases, leaving 16 bases between the germline ends. The CDR3 here is CASSTGLGTTEAFF. The CDR3 DNA reads as TGTGCCAGCTCTACAGGGCTGGGAACAACTGAAGCTTTCTTT.

Only a few counts were recorded for this clone. V usage is TRBV4-1 and J usage is TRBJ1-6; the D gene is possibly TRBD1 (6 bases). Trimming removed 4 bases at V and 6 bases at J, with 10 bases between. The CDR3 totals 14 residues. CDR1 is MGHRA and CDR2 is YSYEKL in the germline V gene. CDR3 bases: TGCGCCAGCAGCCGCCTGGACAGTAATTCACCCCTCCACTTT. Its protein is CASSRLDSNSPLHF.

The chain links TRBV7-7 to TRBJ1-2, with 7 bases that match TRBD1. CDR1 and CDR2 from the germline V gene are SSHAT and FNYEAQ (reference sequence). Trimming cost V 5 bases and J 1 base; bases outside gene matches: 13. The CDR3 has 17 amino acids. The DNA for the CDR3 is TGTGCCAGCAGCCAAGGGACAGCCAAATCTAATAACTATGGCTACACCTTC. Translated: CASSQGTAKSNNYGYTF.

In its sample, this clone was seen once. The CDR3 loop reads CSARLANIQYF. The CDR3 DNA reads as TGCAGTGCTAGACTAGCGAACATTCAGTACTTC. The rearrangement links TRBV20-1 to TRBJ2-4, with a possible D match to TRBD2 (6 bases). With 2 bases removed from V and 7 bases from J, the gap between germline ends came to 6 bases. Germline assignment: CDR1 DFQATT and CDR2 SNEGSKA (reference sequence). The length of the CDR3 is 11 residues.

V gene TRBV20-1 combines with J gene TRBJ1-2; D gene ambiguous. V was trimmed by 3 bases and J by 6 bases, leaving 8 bases between them. Germline-derived CDR1 and CDR2 are DFQATT and SNEGSKA (reference sequence). This CDR3 is built from 11 residues. The CDR3 protein is CSASTGDGYTF. CDR3 nucleotides: TGCAGTGCTAGTACCGGGGATGGCTACACCTTC.

CDR3 protein: CASSQERTGRYEQYF. Written as DNA, the CDR3 is TGCGCCAGCAGCCAAGAGAGGACAGGGCGCTACGAGCAGTACTTC. This rearrangement joins TRBV4-1 to TRBJ2-7; 8 bases align to TRBD1. The V gene's germline CDR1 is MGHRA and CDR2 YSYEKL. The CDR3 consists of 15 residues. After removal of 0 bases from V and 3 bases from J, the junction contained 4 bases not matched to a gene.

The V and J genes are TRBV27 and TRBJ2-3, with 16 positions matching TRBD2. V lost 2 bases to trimming and J lost 1 base; unmatched junction nucleotides: 6. Germline V CDR1 and CDR2: MNHEY, SMNVEV (reference sequence). There are 19 residues in the CDR3. The CDR3 spells CASSLTGLAGGPGTDTQYF. CDR3 bases: TGTGCCAGCAGTTTAACGGGACTAGCGGGAGGGCCGGGCACAGATACGCAGTATTTT.

The rearrangement uses TRBV5-1 and TRBJ1-1, with D perhaps TRBD1 (6 bases). V was cut by 4 bases and J by 1 base, with 17 bases left in between. The length of the CDR3 is 16 residues. Germline V gene sequence: CDR1 SGHRS, CDR2 YFSETQ. The DNA for the CDR3 is TGCGCCAGCAGCATACTCGGGACATCACGGAACACTGAAGCTTTCTTT. Amino acid sequence: CASSILGTSRNTEAFF.

The rearrangement uses TRBV2 and TRBJ1-2; 9 positions match TRBD1. After removal of 2 bases from V and 7 bases from J, the junction contained 5 bases not matched to a gene. Germline loops: CDR1 SNHLY, CDR2 FYNNEI. This CDR3 spans 14 amino acids. The CDR3 here is CASSERWTGVGYTF. The CDR3 region has the DNA TGTGCCAGCAGTGAAAGGTGGACAGGGGTTGGCTACACCTTC.

The rearrangement links TRBV7-2 to TRBJ2-2, with D uncertain. Germline CDR1 is SGHTA and CDR2 is FQGNSA. The CDR3 runs 12 residues. V gave up 4 bases and J gave up 6 bases, with 6 bases separating them. CDR3 bases: TGTGCCAGCAGCTCCCACTCCGGGGAGCTGTTTTTT. Translating gives CASSSHSGELFF.

This chain uses TRBV14 with TRBJ2-7; TRBD1 is a possible D gene (5 bases). CDR3 length: 15 amino acids. The germline gives CDR1 SGHDN, CDR2 FVKESK. Between the trimmed V and J ends, which lost 0 bases and 1 base, there was a span of 10 bases. The chain's CDR3 is CASSQEPRQSYEQYF. CDR3 nucleotides: TGTGCCAGCAGCCAAGAACCGAGACAGTCCTACGAGCAGTACTTC.